The 22 T cell receptor beta chains in this list originate from one sample, sequenced in a study of T cell responses to AZD1222 COVID-19 vaccine. Produced via immunoSEQ multiplex PCR; TCRdb's table is partial and in-frame only. The sample carries some 90,000 clones, around 90% recorded once. The starting material was peripheral blood, obtained on day 0 of AZD1222 vaccination. These receptors were obtained from an adult in good health.

The V gene is TRBV4-1, the J gene TRBJ2-5; no reliable D call. Trimming removed 1 base from V and 0 bases from J, with 3 bases in between. CDR3 length: 13 residues. Germline loops: CDR1 MGHRA, CDR2 YSYEKL. DNA of the CDR3: TGCGCCAGCAGCCAAGCACACCAAGAGACCCAGTACTTC. Translating it yields CASSQAHQETQYF.

The chain couples TRBV7-2 to TRBJ1-6; a possible D gene is TRBD1 (5 bases). V lost 3 bases and J 2 bases, leaving 11 bases between the germline ends. CDR1 and CDR2 from the germline V gene are SGHTA and FQGNSA. This CDR3 is 16 amino acids long. CDR3 amino acids: CASSLGGDPYNSPLHF. In nucleotides, the CDR3 is TGTGCCAGCAGCTTGGGGGGGGACCCCTATAATTCACCCCTCCACTTT.

V is TRBV20-1 and J is TRBJ2-1; weak D call: TRBD2 (6 bases). Trimming shortened V by 6 bases and J by 4 bases, and 7 bases separated the two germline ends. Germline V CDR1 and CDR2: DFQATT, SNEGSKA (reference sequence). The CDR3 has 11 amino acids. The CDR3: CSAGRYNEQFF. The CDR3 DNA sequence: TGCAGTGCAGGGAGGTACAATGAGCAGTTCTTC.

The V gene is TRBV6-5, the J gene TRBJ1-3; the D gene is possibly TRBD1 (5 bases). CDR3 length: 14 residues. Per the germline V gene, CDR1 is MNHEY and CDR2 is SVGAGI. Between the trimmed V and J ends, which lost 7 bases and 3 bases, there was a span of 13 bases. DNA of the CDR3: TGTGCCAGCAACCCCGGGGGAATTGGAAACACCATATATTTT. Its protein is CASNPGGIGNTIYF.

This clone appeared a single time. The chain employs TRBV9 and TRBJ2-1; 7 nucleotides align to TRBD2. The CDR3 contains 15 residues. V lost 0 bases to trimming and J lost 4 bases; unmatched junction nucleotides: 4. The V gene's germline CDR1 is SGDLS and CDR2 YYNGEE. In nucleotides, the CDR3 is TGTGCCAGCAGCGTAGGGGCGGGAGCTTACAATGAGCAGTTCTTC. Its protein is CASSVGAGAYNEQFF. Combining the CDR3 with reference TRBV9 and TRBJ2-1 gives the whole variable domain DSGVTQTPKHLITATGQRVTLRCSPRSGDLSVYWYQQSLDQGLQFLIQYYNGEERAKGNILERFSAQQFPDLHSELNLSSLELGDSALYFCASSVGAGAYNEQFFGPGTRLTVL.

The sample holds one count of this clone. The chain is built from TRBV7-9 and TRBJ1-3, with D unresolved. Deletions cut 3 bases from V and 4 bases from J, with 16 bases between. Germline CDR1 reads SEHNR; CDR2 reads FQNEAQ (reference sequence). The CDR3 is made up of 16 amino acids. The chain's CDR3 is CASSFLPAGSGNTIYF. Written as DNA, the CDR3 is TGTGCCAGCAGCTTTCTCCCCGCAGGTTCCGGAAACACCATATATTTT.

The rearrangement uses TRBV27 and TRBJ2-2, with 7 bases that match TRBD1. The CDR3 sequence is 14 residues long. Germline trimming cut 4 bases from V and 4 bases from J; bases unmatched to any gene: 3. Germline CDR1 MNHEY, CDR2 SMNVEV (reference sequence). CDR3 amino acids: CASSWTGTTGELFF. CDR3 DNA: TGTGCCAGCAGTTGGACAGGTACCACCGGGGAGCTGTTTTTT.

The V call is TRBV7-9, the J call TRBJ2-7; TRBD2 matches 13 bases. Looked up from germline, CDR1 is SEHNR and CDR2 is FQNEAQ (reference sequence). The CDR3 length is 15 residues. V was pared by 1 base and J by 5 bases, with 2 bases of the junction left unmatched. CDR3 coding DNA: TGTGCCAGCAGCTTAGGACTAGCGGGAGGAGACGAGCAGTACTTC. It codes for CASSLGLAGGDEQYF.

The chain is built from TRBV4-2 and TRBJ2-5; 12 bases are a match to TRBD2. With 4 bases clipped from V and 5 bases from J, the junction kept 2 bases outside the gene matches. This CDR3 is built from 14 residues. Germline loops: CDR1 LGHNA, CDR2 YNFKEQ. This CDR3 reads CASSLGTSGETQYF. As DNA, the CDR3 is TGTGCCAGCAGCCTCGGGACTAGCGGGGAGACCCAGTACTTC.

The rearrangement joins TRBV2 to TRBJ1-3, with D uncertain. The germline V gene has CDR1 SNHLY and CDR2 FYNNEI. The CDR3 spans 16 residues. V was trimmed by 0 bases and J by 2 bases, leaving 11 bases between them. In DNA, the CDR3 is TGTGCCAGCAGTGAAGCCCCCCGCGTCGCTGGAAACACCATATATTTT. It translates to CASSEAPRVAGNTIYF.

This clone has a count of ten or more. The chain links TRBV19 to TRBJ1-2; 8 nucleotides agree with TRBD1. The CDR3 has 16 amino acids. Germline trimming cut 3 bases from V and 4 bases from J; bases unmatched to any gene: 10. Per germline, CDR1 LNHDA and CDR2 SQIVND (reference sequence). The CDR3 region is CASSMVQGALGYGYTF. The CDR3 DNA reads as TGTGCCAGTAGTATGGTCCAGGGGGCGTTGGGCTATGGCTACACCTTC. Using reference TRBV19 and TRBJ1-2 for the parts outside the CDR3, the full variable domain is DGGITQSPKYLFRKEGQNVTLSCEQNLNHDAMYWYRQDPGQGLRLIYYSQIVNDFQKGDIAEGYSVSREKKESFPLTVTSAQKNPTAFYLCASSMVQGALGYGYTFGSGTRLTVV.

The V and J genes are TRBV5-1 and TRBJ1-5, with TRBD1 as a possible D gene (5 bases). Germline CDR1 reads SGHRS; CDR2 reads YFSETQ. The length of the CDR3 is 14 residues. The V end lost 2 bases, the J end lost 5 bases, and 11 bases lay between the germline ends. The CDR3 protein is CASSLTGPHQPQHF. The CDR3 DNA reads as TGCGCCAGCAGCTTAACGGGACCCCATCAGCCCCAGCATTTT.

The rearrangement links TRBV5-1 to TRBJ2-1, with D possibly matching TRBD2 (7 bases). Germline CDR1 and CDR2: SGHRS and YFSETQ. This CDR3 region has 14 residues. Trimming cost V 0 bases and J 6 bases, with 10 bases left between them. The CDR3 nucleotides are TGCGCCAGCAGCTTGGGCGGGGGCCCCAATGAGCAGTTCTTC. This codes for CASSLGGGPNEQFF.

CDR3 DNA sequence: TGTGCCGCAGCTAGCGGGAGTGGCGAGCAGTACTTC. Amino acid sequence: CAAASGSGEQYF. The chain couples TRBV28 to TRBJ2-7, with TRBD2 identical over 10 bases. This CDR3 is built from 12 residues. The germline gives CDR1 MDHEN, CDR2 SYDVKM. Germline trimming cut 11 bases from V and 6 bases from J; bases unmatched to any gene: 7. The whole variable domain, filled in from reference TRBV28 and TRBJ2-7, reads DVKVTQSSRYLVKRTGEKVFLECVQDMDHENMFWYRQDPGLGLRLIYFSYDVKMKEKGDIPEGYSVSREKKERFSLILESASTNQTSMYLCAAASGSGEQYFGPGTRLTVT.

This chain uses TRBV24-1 with TRBJ2-3; D is ambiguous. The V gene lost 3 bases and the J gene lost 1 base, with 19 bases spanning the gap. The CDR3 is made up of 18 amino acids. Germline CDR1 KGHDR, CDR2 SFDVKD. The CDR3 loop is CATSDARPGRKGTDTQYF. DNA for the CDR3: TGTGCCACCAGTGATGCTCGGCCAGGACGCAAAGGCACAGATACGCAGTATTTT.

The rearrangement joins TRBV9 to TRBJ2-3; either TRBD1 or TRBD2 may fit D (5 bases each). V was pared by 1 base and J by 2 bases, with 14 bases between. The CDR3 runs 16 residues. Germline CDR1 reads SGDLS; CDR2 reads YYNGEE. The CDR3 here is CASSVSTGGTTDTQYF. DNA of the CDR3: TGTGCCAGCAGCGTATCAACAGGTGGGACCACAGATACGCAGTATTTT.

The V and J genes are TRBV29-1 and TRBJ1-2; no clear D. Germline assignment: CDR1 SQVTM and CDR2 ANQGSEA. The germline V and J ends were trimmed by 7 bases and 1 base, with 19 bases remaining between them. This CDR3 is built from 15 residues. In DNA, the CDR3 is TGCAGCGATATCCCTACAGTGACAAATAACTATGGCTACACCTTC. The encoded protein is CSDIPTVTNNYGYTF.

The chain has TRBV3-1 (or the pseudogene TRBV3-2) and TRBJ1-6; 9 positions agree with TRBD1. V was clipped by 2 bases and J by 10 bases; unmatched bases: 3. Germline V lookup: CDR1 LGHDT, CDR2 YNNKEL (reference sequence). This CDR3 is 14 amino acids long. DNA of the CDR3: TGTGCCAGCAGCCAAACAGGGGGCCAGTCACCCCTCCACTTT. As protein: CASSQTGGQSPLHF.

V gene TRBV7-9 combines with J gene TRBJ2-2, with D unresolved. CDR1 is SEHNR, CDR2 FQNEAQ, per germline (reference sequence). Trimming shortened V by 2 bases and J by 6 bases, and 16 bases separated the two germline ends. This CDR3 spans 16 amino acids. The CDR3 loop reads CASSLMRSLFSGELFF. For the CDR3, the DNA is TGTGCCAGCAGCTTAATGCGGAGCCTCTTCTCCGGGGAGCTGTTTTTT.

This sequence joins TRBV12-5 and TRBJ1-2; D is unclear. Germline loops: CDR1 LGHNT, CDR2 FRNRAP. The CDR3 has 14 residues. Trimming pared 4 bases from V and 2 bases from J, leaving 11 bases between. The CDR3 DNA is TGTGCTAGTGGTTCCTTAGACGGGAACTATGGCTACACCTTC. Translated: CASGSLDGNYGYTF.

This chain joins TRBV19 and TRBJ2-7; D gene unclear. The CDR3 extends over 16 amino acids. Deletions cut 4 bases from V and 0 bases from J, with 16 bases between. Looked up from germline, CDR1 is LNHDA and CDR2 is SQIVND (reference sequence). CDR3 DNA sequence: TGTGCCAGTAGTACATCTTTTTCACCAGGCTCCTACGAGCAGTACTTC. Translating it yields CASSTSFSPGSYEQYF.

This clone was counted only a few times. The chain combines TRBV12-5 with TRBJ2-2; maybe TRBD2 (6 bases). The CDR3 runs to 17 residues. Between the trimmed V and J ends, which lost 0 bases and 0 bases, there was a span of 11 bases. Germline V CDR1 and CDR2: LGHNT, FRNRAP. In DNA, the CDR3 is TGTGCTAGTGGTTTGGTACGACTAGGGGCGAACACCGGGGAGCTGTTTTTT. Protein product: CASGLVRLGANTGELFF.